The next 24 T cell receptor beta chains were all read from a single sample in a study of OX40 agonist ivuxolimab in advanced cancers. Here immunoSEQ multiplex PCR was the method, and the copy in TCRdb shows in-frame clones only, minus some. The top ten clones hold 0.6% to 0.8% of a sample with 50,000 to 55,000 clones, approximately 80% of them seen once. The sample was CD4+ or CD8+ T cells sorted from blood, taken in a trial of the OX40 agonist ivuxolimab. These receptors originate from an adult with an advanced solid tumor such as melanoma, head and neck, liver or kidney cancer.

This chain connects TRBV2 to TRBJ2-5; unclear D gene. There are 14 residues in the CDR3. The V end lost 2 bases, the J end lost 0 bases, and 7 bases lay between the germline ends. Looked up from germline, CDR1 is SNHLY and CDR2 is FYNNEI. The CDR3 loop is CASSENTDQETQYF. In DNA form, the CDR3 reads TGTGCCAGCAGTGAAAATACTGACCAAGAGACCCAGTACTTC.

This chain joins TRBV7-8 and TRBJ2-1, with D possibly called TRBD1 or TRBD2 (5 bases each). The CDR3 is 18 residues long. Trimming cost V 4 bases and J 0 bases, with 19 bases left between them. Germline CDR1 SGHVS, CDR2 FQNEAQ. The CDR3 spells CASSWPGAGSSSYNEQFF. The CDR3, as DNA: TGTGCCAGCAGCTGGCCCGGGGCAGGGTCTAGCTCCTACAATGAGCAGTTCTTC.

V gene TRBV2 combines with J gene TRBJ1-2, with D maybe TRBD1 (5 bases). The CDR3 loop spans 14 amino acids. Per the germline V gene, CDR1 is SNHLY and CDR2 is FYNNEI. Between the trimmed V and J ends, which lost 0 bases and 8 bases, there was a span of 13 bases. The CDR3 loop is CASSEAGEGWGYTF. In DNA, the CDR3 is TGTGCCAGCAGTGAAGCAGGGGAGGGTTGGGGCTACACCTTC.

The chain links TRBV6-5 to TRBJ1-1; 10 bases match TRBD1. Trimming cost V 5 bases and J 2 bases; bases outside gene matches: 2. The germline gives CDR1 MNHEY, CDR2 SVGAGI. This CDR3 has 14 residues. The chain's CDR3 is CASSRDRGNTEAFF. The CDR3 DNA reads as TGTGCCAGCAGTCGGGACAGGGGAAACACTGAAGCTTTCTTT.

This clone was counted once. The chain employs TRBV10-3 and TRBJ2-2; possibly TRBD2 for D (5 bases). The V end lost 0 bases, the J end lost 3 bases, and 5 bases lay between the germline ends. This CDR3 comprises 14 residues. Looked up from germline, CDR1 is ENHRY and CDR2 is SYGVKD. The chain's CDR3 is CAISESEDTGELFF. The CDR3 nucleotides are TGTGCCATCAGTGAGTCGGAGGACACCGGGGAGCTGTTTTTT.

V is TRBV2 and J is TRBJ1-3, with D unclear. The CDR3 is made up of 14 amino acids. Germline-derived CDR1 and CDR2 are SNHLY and FYNNEI. Trimming shortened V by 8 bases and J by 0 bases, and 11 bases separated the two germline ends. DNA of the CDR3: TGTGCCAGCCGTAGGGAGGCCTCTGGAAACACCATATATTTT. It specifies CASRREASGNTIYF.

CDR3 coding DNA: TGTGCCAGCAGAAATCAGGGGAAGAACACTGAAGCTTTCTTT. It translates to CASRNQGKNTEAFF. V and J are TRBV28 and TRBJ1-1; TRBD1 might be the D (6 bases). The CDR3 sequence is 14 residues long. Trimming cost V 6 bases and J 1 base, with 12 bases left between them. Germline V gene lookup returns CDR1 MDHEN and CDR2 SYDVKM.

This clone was detected once. V gene TRBV19 combines with J gene TRBJ2-3; D perhaps matches TRBD1 (5 bases). The CDR3 covers 13 residues. The V gene's germline CDR1 is LNHDA and CDR2 SQIVND (reference sequence). The V end lost 5 bases, the J end lost 3 bases, and 9 bases lay between the germline ends. The CDR3 sequence: CASSQDKTDTQYF. The CDR3 DNA reads TGTGCCAGTAGTCAGGACAAGACAGATACGCAGTATTTT.

The V gene is TRBV19, the J gene TRBJ2-7; possibly TRBD1 for D (5 bases). The CDR3 consists of 13 residues. V was cut by 5 bases and J by 1 base, with 9 bases left in between. Germline V gene data show CDR1 as LNHDA and CDR2 as SQIVND (reference sequence). CDR3 region: CASSGAYSYEQYF. The CDR3 nucleotides read TGTGCCAGTAGTGGGGCGTATTCCTACGAGCAGTACTTC.

This chain links TRBV10-2 with TRBJ2-3; TRBD2 agrees at 11 bases. Germline lookup yields CDR1 WSHSY and CDR2 SAAADI. The CDR3 covers 17 residues. After removal of 0 bases from V and 1 base from J, the junction contained 3 bases not matched to a gene. The CDR3: CASSESPGLAGTDTQYF. The CDR3 coding sequence is TGCGCCAGCAGTGAGTCTCCGGGACTAGCGGGCACAGATACGCAGTATTTT.

V gene TRBV11-3 combines with J gene TRBJ2-5, with 13 bases aligning to TRBD2. The CDR3 has 16 amino acids. Per germline, CDR1 SGHNT and CDR2 YENEEA. J gave up 1 base and V 5 bases, and 4 bases lay outside the gene matches. The CDR3 DNA follows: TGTGCCAGCAGCAAGACTAGCGGGGGGATCCAAGAGACCCAGTACTTC. This translates into CASSKTSGGIQETQYF.

The gene calls are TRBV28 and TRBJ2-7; the D gene could be TRBD1 or TRBD2 (5 bases each). This CDR3 region has 14 residues. V lost 8 bases, J lost 2 bases, and 16 bases lay in between. From germline, CDR1 is MDHEN and CDR2 SYDVKM. CDR3 protein: CASGLPGPTYEQYF. The CDR3 DNA reads as TGTGCCAGCGGTCTACCGGGGCCTACCTACGAGCAGTACTTC.

This chain links TRBV11-2 with TRBJ1-2, with no clear D. V lost 2 bases and J 5 bases, leaving 6 bases between the germline ends. Germline values: CDR1 SGHAT, CDR2 FQNNGV. The CDR3 totals 12 residues. The CDR3 here is CASSLRNYGYTF. CDR3 sequence (DNA): TGTGCCAGCAGCTTACGGAATTATGGCTACACCTTC.

The chain couples TRBV6-4 to TRBJ1-1, with D hard to call. V lost 8 bases and J lost 5, with 15 bases in between. Looked up from germline, CDR1 is MRHNA and CDR2 is SNTAGT. The CDR3 runs 13 residues. CDR3 sequence (DNA): TGTGCCAGCCAGGTCGGCGTTGGAACTGAAGCTTTCTTT. It encodes CASQVGVGTEAFF.

This rearrangement joins TRBV19 to TRBJ2-2; 10 bases align to TRBD1. Germline V gene lookup returns CDR1 LNHDA and CDR2 SQIVND (reference sequence). CDR3 length equals 13 residues. V shed 9 bases and J 6 bases; nucleotides not matched to a gene: 4. CDR3 DNA: TGTGCCAGCCGGGACAGGGGCTCCGGGGAGCTGTTTTTT. It translates to CASRDRGSGELFF.

V and J are TRBV5-1 and TRBJ2-5; D is perhaps TRBD1 or TRBD2 (6 bases each). Germline-derived CDR1 and CDR2 are SGHRS and YFSETQ. The CDR3 sequence is 16 residues long. V was trimmed by 0 bases and J by 4 bases, leaving 16 bases between them. CDR3 amino acids: CASSLAGRGLGETQYF. The CDR3 DNA reads as TGCGCCAGCAGCTTGGCCGGTCGGGGGCTCGGAGAGACCCAGTACTTC.

This rearrangement joins TRBV11-3 to TRBJ2-1, with D perhaps TRBD2 (5 bases). CDR1 is SGHNT and CDR2 is YENEEA in the germline V gene. V lost 0 bases to trimming and J lost 5 bases, with 11 bases between them. CDR3 length: 15 residues. The CDR3 here is CASSLDPLAHNEQFF. Here the CDR3 DNA reads TGTGCCAGCAGCTTAGATCCCCTAGCCCACAATGAGCAGTTCTTC.

This clone was recorded only once. The CDR3 DNA follows: TGTGCCAGCAGCGCCGACCCGCTGGCTGGGGGCGCGTTATTCGCTGAAGCTTTCTTT. Translated, it gives CASSADPLAGGALFAEAFF. The chain uses TRBV9 and TRBJ1-1; tentatively, D is TRBD1 (6 bases). The V end was cut by 3 bases, the J end by 6 bases, with 30 bases between. Germline V lookup: CDR1 SGDLS, CDR2 YYNGEE. The CDR3 totals 19 residues.

The gene calls are TRBV27 and TRBJ2-2; no firm D call. Trimming pared 4 bases from V and 0 bases from J, leaving 9 bases between. The CDR3 is made up of 15 amino acids. Germline V gives CDR1 MNHEY, CDR2 SMNVEV (reference sequence). The CDR3 nucleotides are TGTGCCAGCAGTTCCAGGATGGCGAACACCGGGGAGCTGTTTTTT. The encoded protein is CASSSRMANTGELFF.

V gene TRBV29-1 combines with J gene TRBJ2-3; tentatively, D is TRBD1 (6 bases). The CDR3 length is 13 residues. Between the trimmed V and J ends, which lost 4 bases and 2 bases, there was a span of 10 bases. The germline V gene has CDR1 SQVTM and CDR2 ANQGSEA. The CDR3 nucleotides are TGCAGCGTTGCCAGGGGAGACACAGATACGCAGTATTTT. This gives the protein CSVARGDTDTQYF.

The genes are TRBV21-1 and TRBJ1-1. TRBV21-1 represents a pseudogene. CDR3 size: 12 residues. The CDR3 bases are TGTGCCAGCAGAGGACGGTCCACTGAAGCTTTCTTT. It translates to CASRGRSTEAFF.

V gene TRBV5-1 combines with J gene TRBJ2-2; D uncertain. This CDR3 comprises 15 residues. Trimming took 2 bases from V and 0 from J, leaving 8 bases between them. Germline V CDR1 and CDR2: SGHRS, YFSETQ. CDR3 sequence (DNA): TGCGCCAGCAGCTTTGCGGTGTCGAACACCGGGGAGCTGTTTTTT. Its protein is CASSFAVSNTGELFF.

This rearrangement joins TRBV7-8 to TRBJ2-3; TRBD2 agrees at 8 bases. Germline CDR1 reads SGHVS; CDR2 reads FQNEAQ. The CDR3 runs 15 residues. With 5 bases clipped from V and 2 bases from J, the junction kept 6 bases outside the gene matches. In DNA form, the CDR3 reads TGTGCCAGCAGCCGCGGGGGGCCAACCACAGATACGCAGTATTTT. Its protein is CASSRGGPTTDTQYF.

The gene calls are TRBV6-4 and TRBJ1-5, with 7 bases aligning to TRBD1. In germline, CDR1 is MRHNA, CDR2 SNTAGT. CDR3 length equals 16 residues. V lost 2 bases and J lost 3; bases outside the gene matches: 7. CDR3 protein: CASSDRGTDLNQPQHF. As DNA, the CDR3 is TGTGCCAGCAGTGACCGGGGGACAGACCTCAATCAGCCCCAGCATTTT.